The 25 T cell receptor beta chains listed next were all sequenced from one sample in a study of cytomegalovirus exposure and HLA in healthy donors. PCR was performed using 60 Vbeta and 13 Jbeta primers. The assay was immunoSEQ multiplex PCR, and TCRdb's table has in-frame clones only and misses some. The sample includes 90,000 to 120,000 clones, approximately 81% of them seen just once. The sample comprised PBMCs. Receptors originate from a young man in good health and CMV-seronegative.

This chain joins TRBV19 and TRBJ2-7; TRBD2 agrees at 9 bases. V dropped 9 bases and J dropped 3; count of bases not matched to a gene: 9. The CDR3 loop spans 14 amino acids. CDR1 LNHDA and CDR2 SQIVND come from the germline V gene (reference sequence). The CDR3 coding sequence is TGTGCCAGCTCGTTAGTAGCGGGAGTCTACGAGCAGTACTTC. Its protein is CASSLVAGVYEQYF.

This sequence joins TRBV7-9 and TRBJ1-5; no reliable D call. Trimming took 5 bases from V and 7 from J, leaving 15 bases between them. This CDR3 has 14 residues. CDR1 and CDR2 from the germline V gene are SEHNR and FQNEAQ (reference sequence). DNA of the CDR3: TGTGCCAGCAGCCCGGACGGGGAGGTCCAGCCCCAGCATTTT. Amino acids: CASSPDGEVQPQHF. The variable domain in full, completed from reference TRBV7-9 and TRBJ1-5, reads DTGVSQNPRHKITKRGQNVTFRCDPISEHNRLYWYRQTLGQGPEFLTYFQNEAQLEKSRLLSDRFSAERPKGSFSTLEIQRTEQGDSAMYLCASSPDGEVQPQHFGDGTRLSIL.

The CDR3 DNA is TGTGCCAGCAGTGACAGTCCGGAGGGCGGCTACACCTTC. This gives the protein CASSDSPEGGYTF. The V and J genes are TRBV2 and TRBJ1-2; D unclear. Per germline, CDR1 SNHLY and CDR2 FYNNEI. Trimming left V 3 bases short and J 8 bases short, with 13 bases between. The CDR3 loop spans 13 amino acids.

The rearrangement uses TRBV19 and TRBJ2-3, with a possible D match to TRBD2 (5 bases). The ends were cut back, 3 bases at V and 4 bases at J, with 8 bases in the middle. The V gene's germline CDR1 is LNHDA and CDR2 SQIVND (reference sequence). CDR3 size: 13 residues. CDR3 sequence: CASSIGVPDTQYF. The DNA of the CDR3 is TGTGCCAGTAGTATCGGGGTCCCAGATACGCAGTATTTT.

The chain combines TRBV6-5 with TRBJ2-2, with unresolved D. This CDR3 comprises 15 residues. The germline V gene has CDR1 MNHEY and CDR2 SVGAGI. Trimming removed 3 bases from V and 4 bases from J, with 12 bases in between. CDR3 in amino acids: CASSYGVGTTGELFF. The CDR3 DNA reads TGTGCCAGCAGTTATGGAGTTGGAACCACCGGGGAGCTGTTTTTT.

The gene calls are TRBV4-2 and TRBJ2-3, with 12 nucleotides matching TRBD1. CDR1 and CDR2 from the germline V gene are LGHNA and YNFKEQ. The CDR3 loop spans 17 amino acids. After removal of 1 base from V and 4 bases from J, the junction contained 6 bases not matched to a gene. Here the CDR3 reads CASSQGPGQGASDTQYF. CDR3 DNA: TGTGCCAGCAGCCAAGGCCCGGGACAGGGGGCTTCAGATACGCAGTATTTT.

The chain uses TRBV5-1 and TRBJ2-2; tentative D call: TRBD1 (6 bases). With 4 bases removed from V and 2 bases from J, the gap between germline ends came to 9 bases. The germline V gene encodes CDR1 SGHRS and CDR2 YFSETQ. The CDR3 has 14 amino acids. CDR3 residues: CASSQGHNTGELFF. CDR3 in DNA: TGCGCCAGCAGCCAGGGACATAACACCGGGGAGCTGTTTTTT. Filled out from reference TRBV5-1 and TRBJ2-2, the complete variable domain reads KAGVTQTPRYLIKTRGQQVTLSCSPISGHRSVSWYQQTPGQGLQFLFEYFSETQRNKGNFPGRFSGRQFSNSRSEMNVSTLELGDSALYLCASSQGHNTGELFFGEGSRLTVL.

This chain connects TRBV4-1 to TRBJ1-1; D remains unclear. The CDR3 has 15 amino acids. Trimming shortened V by 3 bases and J by 1 base, and 12 bases separated the two germline ends. Germline CDR1 and CDR2: MGHRA and YSYEKL. The CDR3 is CASSHWSGSNTEAFF. The CDR3 nucleotides read TGCGCCAGCAGCCACTGGAGCGGGTCGAACACTGAAGCTTTCTTT.

The chain joins TRBV4-1 to TRBJ2-3; TRBD1 agrees at 7 bases. Trimming cost V 4 bases and J 0 bases; bases outside gene matches: 7. CDR1 MGHRA and CDR2 YSYEKL come from the germline V gene. The CDR3 sequence is 16 residues long. CDR3 coding DNA: TGCGCCAGCAGCCTACTTCCGGGACAGAGCACAGATACGCAGTATTTT. Translating gives CASSLLPGQSTDTQYF.

This sequence joins TRBV10-2 and TRBJ2-7, with 7 bases matching TRBD1. This CDR3 has 14 amino acids. Trimming cost V 3 bases and J 3 bases; bases outside gene matches: 5. CDR1 is WSHSY and CDR2 is SAAADI in the germline V gene. CDR3 bases: TGCGCCAGCAGTGAAGGGACAGCCGGCTACGAGCAGTACTTC. Protein product: CASSEGTAGYEQYF.

This chain connects TRBV7-6 to TRBJ1-2; D remains ambiguous. Germline assignment: CDR1 SGHVS and CDR2 FNYEAQ. The CDR3 extends over 14 amino acids. V lost 5 bases and J lost 1, with 11 bases in between. The CDR3 sequence: CASSPSPLNYGYTF. CDR3 nucleotides: TGTGCCAGCAGCCCCAGTCCCCTTAACTATGGCTACACCTTC.

This chain connects TRBV29-1 to TRBJ2-7, with 7 positions matching TRBD1. The germline gives CDR1 SQVTM, CDR2 ANQGSEA. V lost 4 bases, J lost 3 bases, and 9 bases stayed unmatched. The CDR3 totals 14 residues. The CDR3 nucleotides are TGCAGCGTTGCCGACAGGGACCCTAACTACGAGCAGTACTTC. Amino acids: CSVADRDPNYEQYF.

The V and J genes are TRBV19 and TRBJ2-7; 8 nucleotides agree with TRBD1. The CDR3 runs to 14 residues. Germline values: CDR1 LNHDA, CDR2 SQIVND (reference sequence). Trimming removed 6 bases from V and 2 bases from J; junction bases left unmatched: 6. The CDR3 spells CASRSPGQAYEQYF. The CDR3 nucleotides read TGTGCCAGTAGGTCTCCGGGACAGGCCTACGAGCAGTACTTC. Full variable domain (rest looked up from reference TRBV19 and TRBJ2-7): DGGITQSPKYLFRKEGQNVTLSCEQNLNHDAMYWYRQDPGQGLRLIYYSQIVNDFQKGDIAEGYSVSREKKESFPLTVTSAQKNPTAFYLCASRSPGQAYEQYFGPGTRLTVT.

The gene calls are TRBV7-9 and TRBJ2-2, with D perhaps matching TRBD1 (5 bases). Trimming removed 5 bases from V and 1 base from J, with 14 bases in between. CDR1 and CDR2 from the germline V gene are SEHNR and FQNEAQ (reference sequence). The CDR3 runs 16 residues. In nucleotides, the CDR3 is TGTGCCAGCAGCCCCGGGCAGGGCCAGAACACCGGGGAGCTGTTTTTT. Its translation: CASSPGQGQNTGELFF.

J is TRBJ2-5 and V is TRBV9; D not resolved. Germline assignment: CDR1 SGDLS and CDR2 YYNGEE. V was pared by 2 bases and J by 5 bases, with 10 bases between. CDR3 size: 13 residues. In DNA, the CDR3 is TGTGCCAGCAGCGTTTTCGAAGCGGAGACCCAGTACTTC. Translating gives CASSVFEAETQYF.

This clone appeared a few times. The chain is built from TRBV2 and TRBJ1-4; TRBD1 might be the D (5 bases). From germline, CDR1 is SNHLY and CDR2 FYNNEI. The CDR3 is made up of 13 amino acids. Deletions cut 7 bases from V and 3 bases from J, with 9 bases between. In DNA form, the CDR3 reads TGTGCCAGCACCAAGGGGCCTAATGAAAAACTGTTTTTT. Residues: CASTKGPNEKLFF.

The chain is built from TRBV29-1 and TRBJ2-7; perhaps TRBD1 as D (6 bases). CDR1 is SQVTM, CDR2 ANQGSEA, per germline. This CDR3 is 13 amino acids long. The CDR3 sequence: CTGFQQGTYEQYF. CDR3 nucleotides: TGCACGGGATTCCAACAGGGCACCTACGAGCAGTACTTC.

This chain joins TRBV7-9 and TRBJ2-3; D is perhaps TRBD2 (6 bases). Germline CDR1 is SEHNR and CDR2 is FQNEAQ (reference sequence). V lost 5 bases, J lost 3 bases, and 15 bases lay in between. The CDR3 covers 15 residues. The CDR3 nucleotides read TGTGCCAGCAGCCCCGAGGCGGGGTGGACAGATACGCAGTATTTT. As protein: CASSPEAGWTDTQYF.

The chain has TRBV27 and TRBJ2-3; D gene ambiguous. The ends were cut back, 2 bases at V and 4 bases at J, with 4 bases in the middle. In germline, CDR1 is MNHEY, CDR2 SMNVEV (reference sequence). The length of the CDR3 is 12 residues. DNA of the CDR3: TGTGCCAGCAGTTTAGGGCCAGATACGCAGTATTTT. Residues: CASSLGPDTQYF.

V is TRBV7-2 and J is TRBJ1-5; tentatively, D is TRBD1 (6 bases). The CDR3 extends over 15 amino acids. The germline V and J ends were trimmed by 5 bases and 0 bases, with 11 bases remaining between them. Germline-derived CDR1 and CDR2 are SGHTA and FQGNSA. The DNA for the CDR3 is TGTGCCAGCAGCAAGCAGGGGAATAGCAATCAGCCCCAGCATTTT. Its translation is CASSKQGNSNQPQHF.

The chain couples TRBV5-6 to TRBJ2-6; D uncertain. The V end lost 4 bases, the J end lost 0 bases, and 11 bases lay between the germline ends. The CDR3 has 16 residues. In germline, CDR1 is SGHDT, CDR2 YYEEEE. This CDR3 reads CASSRESGSGANVLTF. In nucleotides, the CDR3 is TGTGCCAGCAGCCGCGAGTCGGGCTCTGGGGCCAACGTCCTGACTTTC.

The rearrangement uses TRBV18 and TRBJ2-5; 7 positions agree with TRBD1. The J segment lost 2 bases and the V segment lost 5 bases, leaving 5 bases of the junction unmatched. Germline V gene sequence: CDR1 KGHSH, CDR2 LQKENI. CDR3 length: 14 amino acids. The CDR3 DNA follows: TGTGCCAGCTCATCGACAGGGCAACAAGAGACCCAGTACTTC. Protein sequence: CASSSTGQQETQYF. Variable domain in full (rest from reference TRBV18 and TRBJ2-5): NAGVMQNPRHLVRRRGQEARLRCSPMKGHSHVYWYRQLPEEGLKFMVYLQKENIIDESGMPKERFSAEFPKEGPSILRIQQVVRGDSAAYFCASSSTGQQETQYFGPGTRLLVL.

This clone has more than one count but fewer than ten. Additional DNA sequences in this sample encode the identical CDR3. V usage is TRBV6-5 and J usage is TRBJ1-1; 7 bases are a match to TRBD1. The CDR3 consists of 15 residues. V dropped 0 bases and J dropped 2; count of bases not matched to a gene: 3. Germline-derived CDR1 and CDR2 are MNHEY and SVGAGI. The chain's CDR3 is CASSYSNRGNTEAFF. In nucleotides, the CDR3 is TGTGCCAGCAGTTACTCGAACAGGGGAAACACTGAAGCTTTCTTT.

The chain uses TRBV28 and TRBJ2-6; 8 bases align to TRBD1. This CDR3 has 15 residues. After removal of 4 bases from V and 4 bases from J, the junction contained 3 bases not matched to a gene. Germline V gene data show CDR1 as MDHEN and CDR2 as SYDVKM. For the CDR3, the DNA is TGTGCCAGCAGTTCAGGGGGCACGGGGGCCAACGTCCTGACTTTC. Translation: CASSSGGTGANVLTF.

This clone has only one observation. This chain's CDR3 is CASSWGNSYEQYF. The CDR3 DNA reads as TGTGCCAGTAGTTGGGGCAACTCCTACGAGCAGTACTTC. The V call is TRBV19, the J call TRBJ2-7, with a tentative D call TRBD1 (5 bases). Germline CDR1 reads LNHDA; CDR2 reads SQIVND (reference sequence). The CDR3 is 13 residues long. The V and J ends lost 5 bases and 0 bases respectively, with 8 bases between them.